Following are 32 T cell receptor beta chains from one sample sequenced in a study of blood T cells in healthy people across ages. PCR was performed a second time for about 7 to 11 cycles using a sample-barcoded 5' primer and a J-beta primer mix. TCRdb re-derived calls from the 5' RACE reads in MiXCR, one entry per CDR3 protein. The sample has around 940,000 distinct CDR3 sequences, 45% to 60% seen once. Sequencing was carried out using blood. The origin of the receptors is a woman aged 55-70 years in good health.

CDR3 sequence: CSANLDGYTF. The DNA for the CDR3 is TGCAGTGCTAATCTGGATGGCTACACCTTC. The chain employs TRBV20-1 and TRBJ1-2, with unresolved D. The CDR3 has 10 residues. Germline V gene data show CDR1 as DFQATT and CDR2 as SNEGSKA (reference sequence). V lost 4 bases to trimming and J lost 6 bases, with 6 bases between them.

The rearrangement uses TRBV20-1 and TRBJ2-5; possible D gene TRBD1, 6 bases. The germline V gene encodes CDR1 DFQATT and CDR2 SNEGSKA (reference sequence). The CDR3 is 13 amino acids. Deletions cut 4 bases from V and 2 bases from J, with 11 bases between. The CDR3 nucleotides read TGCAGTGCTACCCCAGGGGCACAAGAGACCCAGTACTTC. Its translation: CSATPGAQETQYF.

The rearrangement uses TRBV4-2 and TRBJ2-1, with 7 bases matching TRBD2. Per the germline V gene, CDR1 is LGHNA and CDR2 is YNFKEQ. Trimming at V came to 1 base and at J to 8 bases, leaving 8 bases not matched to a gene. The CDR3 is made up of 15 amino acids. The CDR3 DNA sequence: TGTGCCAGCAGCCAAGTCGGGACCGCGGGGGATGAGCAGTTCTTC. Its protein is CASSQVGTAGDEQFF.

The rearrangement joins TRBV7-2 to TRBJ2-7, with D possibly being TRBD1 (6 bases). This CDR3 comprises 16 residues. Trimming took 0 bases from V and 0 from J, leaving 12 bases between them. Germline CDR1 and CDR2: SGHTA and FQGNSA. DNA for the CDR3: TGTGCCAGCAGCTTAGCGGGGGCGGTAAGCTCCTACGAGCAGTACTTC. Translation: CASSLAGAVSSYEQYF.

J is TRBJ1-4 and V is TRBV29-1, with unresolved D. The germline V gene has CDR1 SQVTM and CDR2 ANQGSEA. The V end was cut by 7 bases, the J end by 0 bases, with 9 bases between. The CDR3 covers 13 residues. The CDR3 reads CSAVSATNEKLFF. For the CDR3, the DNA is TGCAGCGCTGTTAGTGCAACTAATGAAAAACTGTTTTTT.

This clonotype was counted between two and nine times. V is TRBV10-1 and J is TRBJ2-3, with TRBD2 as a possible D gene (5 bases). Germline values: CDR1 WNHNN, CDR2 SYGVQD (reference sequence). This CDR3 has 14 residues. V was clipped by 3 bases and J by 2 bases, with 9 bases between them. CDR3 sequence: CASSDSGATDTQYF. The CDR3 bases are TGCGCCAGCAGTGACAGCGGAGCCACAGATACGCAGTATTTT.

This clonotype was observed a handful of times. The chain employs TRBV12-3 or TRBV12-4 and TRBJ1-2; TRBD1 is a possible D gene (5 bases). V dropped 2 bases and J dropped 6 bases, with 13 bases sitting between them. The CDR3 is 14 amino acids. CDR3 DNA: TGTGCCAGCAGTTTATCCCGGACATCCCATGGCTACACCTTC. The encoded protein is CASSLSRTSHGYTF.

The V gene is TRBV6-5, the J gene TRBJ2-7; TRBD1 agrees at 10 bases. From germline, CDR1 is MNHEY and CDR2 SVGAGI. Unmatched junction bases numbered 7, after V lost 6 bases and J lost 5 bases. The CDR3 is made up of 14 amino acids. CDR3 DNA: TGTGCCAGCAGACGGGACAGGGGCTACGACGAGCAGTACTTC. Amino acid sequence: CASRRDRGYDEQYF.

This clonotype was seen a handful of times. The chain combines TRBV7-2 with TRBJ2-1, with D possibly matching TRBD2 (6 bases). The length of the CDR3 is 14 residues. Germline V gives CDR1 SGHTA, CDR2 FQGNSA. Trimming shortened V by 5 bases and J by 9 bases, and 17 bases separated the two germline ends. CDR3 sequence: CASSTHPGAFEQFF. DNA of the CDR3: TGTGCCAGCAGCACCCACCCGGGAGCGTTTGAGCAGTTCTTC.

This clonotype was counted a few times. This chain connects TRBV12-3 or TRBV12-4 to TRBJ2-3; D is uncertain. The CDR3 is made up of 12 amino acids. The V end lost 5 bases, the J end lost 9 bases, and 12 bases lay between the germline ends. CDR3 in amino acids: CASSAHYDTQYF. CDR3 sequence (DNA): TGTGCCAGCAGTGCCCACTACGACACGCAGTATTTT.

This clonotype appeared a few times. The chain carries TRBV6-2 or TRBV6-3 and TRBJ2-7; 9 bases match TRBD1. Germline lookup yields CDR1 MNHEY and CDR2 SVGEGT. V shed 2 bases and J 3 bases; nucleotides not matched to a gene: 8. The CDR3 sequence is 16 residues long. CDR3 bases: TGTGCCAGCAGTTACGACCGGGACAGGGATTTCTACGAGCAGTACTTC. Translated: CASSYDRDRDFYEQYF.

The CDR3 is CASSQPGQGGQKLFF. In nucleotides, the CDR3 is TGTGCCAGCAGCCAACCGGGACAGGGTGGTCAGAAACTGTTTTTT. V is TRBV3-1 and J is TRBJ1-4; 9 bases are a match to TRBD1. The CDR3 has 15 residues. V shed 2 bases and J 11 bases; nucleotides not matched to a gene: 9. Germline lookup yields CDR1 LGHDT and CDR2 YNNKEL (reference sequence).

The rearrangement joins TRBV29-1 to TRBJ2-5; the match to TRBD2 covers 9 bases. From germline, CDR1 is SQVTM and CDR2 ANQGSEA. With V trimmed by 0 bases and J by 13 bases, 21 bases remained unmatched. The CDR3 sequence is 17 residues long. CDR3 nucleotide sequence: TGCAGCGTTGAAGATCTTGCCCTGGCGGGAGGGGGAAATGAGCGGTACTTC. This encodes CSVEDLALAGGGNERYF.

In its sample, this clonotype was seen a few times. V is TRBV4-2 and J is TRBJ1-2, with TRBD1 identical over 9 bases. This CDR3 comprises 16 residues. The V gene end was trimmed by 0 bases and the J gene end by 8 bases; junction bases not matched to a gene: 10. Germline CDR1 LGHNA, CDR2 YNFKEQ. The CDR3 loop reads CASSQDLQGAKVGYTF. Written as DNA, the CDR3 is TGTGCCAGCAGCCAAGATTTACAGGGGGCGAAGGTCGGCTACACCTTC.

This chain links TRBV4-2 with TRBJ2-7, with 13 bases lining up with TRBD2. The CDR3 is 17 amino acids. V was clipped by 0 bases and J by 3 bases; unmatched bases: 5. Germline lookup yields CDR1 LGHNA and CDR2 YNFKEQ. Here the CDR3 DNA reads TGTGCCAGCAGCCAAGAAGCTCGGACTAGCGGGAGCTACGAGCAGTACTTC. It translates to CASSQEARTSGSYEQYF.

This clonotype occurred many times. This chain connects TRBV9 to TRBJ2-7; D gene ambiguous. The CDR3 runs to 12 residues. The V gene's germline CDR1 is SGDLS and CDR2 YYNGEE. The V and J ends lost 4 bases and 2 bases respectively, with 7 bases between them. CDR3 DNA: TGTGCCAGCAGCCCGCCGACCTACGAGCAGTACTTC. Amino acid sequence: CASSPPTYEQYF.

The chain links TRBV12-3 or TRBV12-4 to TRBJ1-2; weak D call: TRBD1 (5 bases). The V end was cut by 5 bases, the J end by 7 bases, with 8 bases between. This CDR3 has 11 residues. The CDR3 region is CASSPGTGYTF. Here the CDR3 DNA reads TGTGCCAGCAGTCCCGGGACTGGCTACACCTTC.

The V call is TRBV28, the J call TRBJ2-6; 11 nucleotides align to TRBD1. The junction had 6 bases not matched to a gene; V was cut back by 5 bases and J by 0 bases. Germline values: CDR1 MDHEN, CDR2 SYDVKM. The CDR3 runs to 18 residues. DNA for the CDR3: TGTGCCAGCAGTATCGACGGGACAGGGGGCTCTGGGGCCAACGTCCTGACTTTC. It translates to CASSIDGTGGSGANVLTF.

The CDR3 is CSVAWGRAYEQYF. CDR3 bases: TGCAGCGTTGCTTGGGGGAGGGCCTACGAGCAGTACTTC. The rearrangement uses TRBV29-1 and TRBJ2-7; TRBD2 agrees at 7 bases. This CDR3 is built from 13 residues. The junction had 5 bases not matched to a gene; V was cut back by 4 bases and J by 2 bases. Germline V lookup: CDR1 SQVTM, CDR2 ANQGSEA.

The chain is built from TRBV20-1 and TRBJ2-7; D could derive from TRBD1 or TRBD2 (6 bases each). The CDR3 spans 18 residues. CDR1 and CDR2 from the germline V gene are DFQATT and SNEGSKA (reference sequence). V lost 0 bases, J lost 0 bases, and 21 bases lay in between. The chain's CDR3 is CSARDTAGRGLSSYEQYF. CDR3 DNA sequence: TGCAGTGCTAGAGATACGGCGGGAAGGGGGTTAAGCTCCTACGAGCAGTACTTC.

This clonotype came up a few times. CDR3 loop: CSASEGRTEQFF. The CDR3 DNA reads as TGCAGTGCTAGTGAGGGCCGAACCGAGCAGTTCTTC. The chain combines TRBV20-1 with TRBJ2-1, with TRBD2 as a possible D gene (5 bases). Trimming took off 3 bases at V and 10 bases at J, with 13 bases between the two ends. The CDR3 has 12 amino acids. Germline CDR1 reads DFQATT; CDR2 reads SNEGSKA (reference sequence).

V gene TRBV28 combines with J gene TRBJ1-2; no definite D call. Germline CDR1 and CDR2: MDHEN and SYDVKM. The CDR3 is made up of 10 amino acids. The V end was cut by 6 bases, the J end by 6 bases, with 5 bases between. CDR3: CASSYNGYTF. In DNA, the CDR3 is TGTGCCAGCAGCTACAATGGCTACACCTTC.

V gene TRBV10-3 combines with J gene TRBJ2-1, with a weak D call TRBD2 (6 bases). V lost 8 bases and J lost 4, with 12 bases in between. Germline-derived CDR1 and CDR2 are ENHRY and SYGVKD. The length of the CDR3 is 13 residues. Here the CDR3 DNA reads TGTGCCATCGGGCGGGACTCGTACAATGAGCAGTTCTTC. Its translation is CAIGRDSYNEQFF.

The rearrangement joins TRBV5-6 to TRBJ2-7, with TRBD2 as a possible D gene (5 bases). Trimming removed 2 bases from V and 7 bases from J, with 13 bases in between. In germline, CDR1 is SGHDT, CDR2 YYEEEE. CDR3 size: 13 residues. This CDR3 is CASSFGMPDEQYF. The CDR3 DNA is TGTGCCAGCAGCTTCGGGATGCCGGATGAGCAGTACTTC.

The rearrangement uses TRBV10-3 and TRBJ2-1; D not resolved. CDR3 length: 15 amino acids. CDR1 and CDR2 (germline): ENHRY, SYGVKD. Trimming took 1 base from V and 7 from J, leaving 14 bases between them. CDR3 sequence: CAISEFGLIGNEQFF. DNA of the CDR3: TGTGCCATCAGTGAGTTCGGGCTAATAGGGAATGAGCAGTTCTTC.

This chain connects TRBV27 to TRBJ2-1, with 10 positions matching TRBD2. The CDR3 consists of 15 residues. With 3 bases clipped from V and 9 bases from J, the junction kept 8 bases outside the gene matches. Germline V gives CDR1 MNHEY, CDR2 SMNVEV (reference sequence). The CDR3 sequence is CASSFQTSGLGEQFF. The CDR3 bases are TGTGCCAGCAGTTTCCAGACTAGCGGGTTAGGTGAGCAGTTCTTC.

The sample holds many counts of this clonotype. The CDR3 DNA is TGTGCCAGCAGCCCGGACAGGGCAGGGAGCTACGAGCAGTACTTC. Translated: CASSPDRAGSYEQYF. The chain carries TRBV4-2 and TRBJ2-7, with TRBD1 identical over 8 bases. Unmatched junction bases numbered 8, after V lost 4 bases and J lost 3 bases. The CDR3 extends over 15 amino acids. Germline V gives CDR1 LGHNA, CDR2 YNFKEQ.

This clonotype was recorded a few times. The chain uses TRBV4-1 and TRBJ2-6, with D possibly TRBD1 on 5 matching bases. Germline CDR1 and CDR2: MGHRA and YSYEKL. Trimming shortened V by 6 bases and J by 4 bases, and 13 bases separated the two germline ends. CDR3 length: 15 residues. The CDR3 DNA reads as TGCGCCAGCAGACAGGTCGGGTCGGGGGCCAACGTCCTGACTTTC. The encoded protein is CASRQVGSGANVLTF.

Here the CDR3 reads CASSFTGTGSNQPQHF. The CDR3 nucleotides are TGTGCCAGCAGTTTCACCGGGACAGGGAGCAATCAGCCCCAGCATTTT. The V call is TRBV28, the J call TRBJ1-5; 9 nucleotides match TRBD1. Trimming at V came to 3 bases and at J to 1 base, leaving 4 bases not matched to a gene. Looked up from germline, CDR1 is MDHEN and CDR2 is SYDVKM. The CDR3 is 16 residues long. Filled out from reference TRBV28 and TRBJ1-5, the complete variable domain reads DVKVTQSSRYLVKRTGEKVFLECVQDMDHENMFWYRQDPGLGLRLIYFSYDVKMKEKGDIPEGYSVSREKKERFSLILESASTNQTSMYLCASSFTGTGSNQPQHFGDGTRLSIL.

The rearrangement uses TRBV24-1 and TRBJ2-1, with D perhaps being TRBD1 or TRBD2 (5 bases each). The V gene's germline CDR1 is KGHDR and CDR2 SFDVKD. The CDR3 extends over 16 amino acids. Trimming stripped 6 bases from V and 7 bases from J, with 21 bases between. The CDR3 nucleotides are TGTGCCACCAGTCAGCGCCCAGGGTCCTCGGGAAATGAGCAGTTCTTC. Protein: CATSQRPGSSGNEQFF.

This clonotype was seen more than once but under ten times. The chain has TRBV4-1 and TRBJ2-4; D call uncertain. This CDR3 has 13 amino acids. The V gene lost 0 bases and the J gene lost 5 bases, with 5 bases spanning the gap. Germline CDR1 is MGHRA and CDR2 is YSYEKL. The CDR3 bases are TGCGCCAGCAGCCAAGAAGAGCAAAACATTCAGTACTTC. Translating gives CASSQEEQNIQYF.

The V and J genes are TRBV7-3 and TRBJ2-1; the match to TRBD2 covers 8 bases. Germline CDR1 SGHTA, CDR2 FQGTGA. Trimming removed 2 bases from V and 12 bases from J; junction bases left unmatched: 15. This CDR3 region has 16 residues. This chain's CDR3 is CASSLRPALAGRGQFF. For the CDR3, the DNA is TGTGCCAGCAGCTTACGGCCTGCGCTAGCCGGGAGGGGGCAGTTCTTC.